The 25 T cell receptor beta chains given below trace back to one sample, sequenced in a study of blood T cell repertoires in COVID-19. TCRdb's copy holds only in-frame clones and misses some; the assay was immunoSEQ multiplex PCR. The sample includes around 360,000 clones, about 87% of them seen just once. Sequenced input: peripheral blood. All receptors come from a woman aged 25 to 39 with COVID-19, enrolled during active disease.

This chain connects TRBV10-3 to TRBJ2-7; D may be TRBD1 (5 bases). The ends were cut back, 4 bases at V and 0 bases at J, with 16 bases in the middle. The CDR3 covers 16 residues. Per germline, CDR1 ENHRY and CDR2 SYGVKD. The DNA of the CDR3 is TGTGCCATCAGTGGGGGCAACAGTTCAAGCTCCTACGAGCAGTACTTC. Encoded protein: CAISGGNSSSSYEQYF.

The J gene is TRBJ1-1, the V gene TRBV30, with D hard to call. Per germline, CDR1 GTSNPN and CDR2 SVGIG (reference sequence). Trimming left V 7 bases short and J 2 bases short, with 8 bases between. The CDR3 is 11 amino acids. CDR3 sequence reads: CASRLNTEAFF. The CDR3 region has the DNA TGTGCCTCCAGACTAAACACTGAAGCTTTCTTT.

The chain uses TRBV7-9 and TRBJ1-1; 9 bases agree with TRBD1. CDR1 and CDR2 (germline): SEHNR, FQNEAQ (reference sequence). J was trimmed by 5 bases and V by 3 bases; bases with no gene match: 10. The CDR3 consists of 16 residues. Written as DNA, the CDR3 is TGTGCCAGCAGCTTTGGTACAGGGGGCGCGAGGACTGAAGCTTTCTTT. The encoded protein is CASSFGTGGARTEAFF.

The chain joins TRBV5-1 to TRBJ1-5, with a possible D match to TRBD1 (5 bases). Germline-derived CDR1 and CDR2 are SGHRS and YFSETQ. The CDR3 has 13 amino acids. Trimming pared 4 bases from V and 7 bases from J, leaving 12 bases between. CDR3 loop: CASSATGSQPQHF. CDR3 DNA sequence: TGCGCCAGCAGCGCAACAGGTTCGCAGCCCCAGCATTTT.

This chain joins TRBV6-5 and TRBJ1-1; 7 bases align to TRBD1. Losses at the gene ends were 2 bases for V and 5 bases for J; bases not matched to a gene: 2. Germline CDR1 is MNHEY and CDR2 is SVGAGI. The CDR3 contains 13 residues. The CDR3: CASSYGTATEAFF. The CDR3 region has the DNA TGTGCCAGCAGTTACGGGACAGCGACTGAAGCTTTCTTT.

V usage is TRBV28 and J usage is TRBJ1-2; TRBD1 might be the D (6 bases). The ends were cut back, 6 bases at V and 3 bases at J, with 11 bases in the middle. Per the germline V gene, CDR1 is MDHEN and CDR2 is SYDVKM. The CDR3 contains 13 residues. The CDR3 nucleotides are TGTGCCAGCAGCCAGACAGGTTACTATGGCTACACCTTC. This encodes CASSQTGYYGYTF.

J is TRBJ2-3 and V is TRBV6-6, with D possibly matching TRBD2 (5 bases). V lost 5 bases and J 4 bases, leaving 22 bases between the germline ends. This CDR3 contains 17 residues. CDR1 and CDR2 from the germline V gene are MNHNY and SVGAGI (reference sequence). Here the CDR3 reads CASSPQRARDSSDTQYF. CDR3 DNA: TGTGCCAGCAGTCCCCAACGGGCCCGGGATTCTTCAGATACGCAGTATTTT.

This clone was counted between two and nine times. The CDR3 DNA is TGTGCCAGCACCGGGACAACGAACACCGGGGAGCTGTTTTTT. Its protein is CASTGTTNTGELFF. The chain couples TRBV6-6 to TRBJ2-2; tentative D call: TRBD1 (6 bases). Trimming cost V 7 bases and J 0 bases, with 9 bases left between them. The CDR3 runs 14 residues. Germline values: CDR1 MNHNY, CDR2 SVGAGI (reference sequence).

This rearrangement joins TRBV4-1 to TRBJ1-2, with TRBD1 as a possible D gene (5 bases). CDR1 MGHRA and CDR2 YSYEKL come from the germline V gene. This CDR3 contains 15 residues. Trimming removed 0 bases from V and 3 bases from J, with 11 bases in between. The CDR3 nucleotides are TGCGCCAGCAGCCAAGATTCCCAGGGATACTATGGCTACACCTTC. This codes for CASSQDSQGYYGYTF.

The chain couples TRBV5-1 to TRBJ2-1, with 8 bases aligning to TRBD2. The CDR3 length is 15 residues. V lost 0 bases, J lost 10 bases, and 9 bases stayed unmatched. In germline, CDR1 is SGHRS, CDR2 YFSETQ. The chain's CDR3 is CASSLARAGGGEQFF. As DNA, the CDR3 is TGCGCCAGCAGCTTGGCCCGGGCGGGAGGAGGGGAGCAGTTCTTC. The full variable domain, in which reference TRBV5-1 and TRBJ2-1 provide the parts outside the CDR3, is KAGVTQTPRYLIKTRGQQVTLSCSPISGHRSVSWYQQTPGQGLQFLFEYFSETQRNKGNFPGRFSGRQFSNSRSEMNVSTLELGDSALYLCASSLARAGGGEQFFGPGTRLTVL.

This sequence joins TRBV13 and TRBJ2-2; 7 bases align to TRBD1. This CDR3 is built from 15 residues. V shed 4 bases and J 3 bases; nucleotides not matched to a gene: 5. Germline V gene data show CDR1 as PRHDT and CDR2 as FYEKMQ (reference sequence). In nucleotides, the CDR3 is TGTGCCAGCAGCTCATTTGACAGGGACACCGGGGAGCTGTTTTTT. As protein: CASSSFDRDTGELFF.

The table lists this clone with a count of one. This specimen includes other DNA sequences encoding the same CDR3. The chain has TRBV9 and TRBJ2-7; 13 bases are shared with TRBD2. The V gene's germline CDR1 is SGDLS and CDR2 YYNGEE. J gave up 1 base and V 2 bases, and 3 bases lay outside the gene matches. The CDR3 extends over 16 amino acids. The CDR3 DNA reads TGTGCCAGCAGCGTCGGGGGACTAGCGGGGTCCTACGAGCAGTACTTC. Protein product: CASSVGGLAGSYEQYF. The full variable domain, completed using reference TRBV9 and TRBJ2-7, is DSGVTQTPKHLITATGQRVTLRCSPRSGDLSVYWYQQSLDQGLQFLIQYYNGEERAKGNILERFSAQQFPDLHSELNLSSLELGDSALYFCASSVGGLAGSYEQYFGPGTRLTVT.

The genes are TRBV2 and TRBJ2-5, with 7 positions matching TRBD1. This CDR3 spans 14 amino acids. Per germline, CDR1 SNHLY and CDR2 FYNNEI. With V trimmed by 6 bases and J by 5 bases, 9 bases remained unmatched. CDR3 in amino acids: CASRDDRAPETQYF. The CDR3 DNA follows: TGTGCCAGCAGGGATGACAGGGCGCCGGAGACCCAGTACTTC.

V gene TRBV3-1 (or the pseudogene TRBV3-2) combines with J gene TRBJ1-2, with a weak D call TRBD1 (5 bases). This CDR3 has 14 residues. Trimming stripped 4 bases from V and 3 bases from J, with 12 bases between. Per germline, CDR1 LGHDT and CDR2 YNNKEL (reference sequence). For the CDR3, the DNA is TGTGCCAGCAGCCCCCCCGGGGGGTACTATGGCTACACCTTC. Its translation: CASSPPGGYYGYTF.

The J gene is TRBJ2-7, the V gene TRBV28; TRBD2 matches 10 bases. CDR3 length: 16 amino acids. J lost 1 base, V lost 5 bases, and 8 bases had no gene match. Germline lookup yields CDR1 MDHEN and CDR2 SYDVKM. The CDR3 nucleotides read TGTGCCAGCAGTGGTCCACTAGCGGGACTATCCTACGAGCAGTACTTC. As protein: CASSGPLAGLSYEQYF.

V is TRBV4-2 and J is TRBJ2-3, with 12 bases lining up with TRBD1. CDR3 length equals 16 residues. Germline loops: CDR1 LGHNA, CDR2 YNFKEQ. V was pared by 4 bases and J by 2 bases, with 4 bases of the junction left unmatched. CDR3 sequence reads: CASSPGDRGPTDTQYF. DNA of the CDR3: TGTGCCAGCAGCCCCGGGGACAGGGGGCCCACAGATACGCAGTATTTT.

In this sample, this clone turned up once. The chain carries TRBV5-1 and TRBJ2-5, with 7 bases that match TRBD2. V trimming: 0 bases; J trimming: 5 bases; junction bases outside the gene matches: 22. The CDR3 totals 20 residues. Germline lookup yields CDR1 SGHRS and CDR2 YFSETQ. CDR3 DNA sequence: TGCGCCAGCAGCTTGGTCCAAAGGGCTAGCGGAGTCAAGACCAGGGAGACCCAGTACTTC. It is translated as CASSLVQRASGVKTRETQYF. The full variable domain, in which reference TRBV5-1 and TRBJ2-5 provide the parts outside the CDR3, is KAGVTQTPRYLIKTRGQQVTLSCSPISGHRSVSWYQQTPGQGLQFLFEYFSETQRNKGNFPGRFSGRQFSNSRSEMNVSTLELGDSALYLCASSLVQRASGVKTRETQYFGPGTRLLVL.

The V gene is TRBV5-1, the J gene TRBJ1-1, with D possibly TRBD1 on 5 matching bases. From germline, CDR1 is SGHRS and CDR2 YFSETQ. The CDR3 extends over 14 amino acids. Trimming removed 4 bases from V and 4 bases from J, with 14 bases in between. CDR3 bases: TGCGCCAGCAGCCCCTTCGGGGGGAGCACTGAAGCTTTCTTT. Translated, it gives CASSPFGGSTEAFF.

This CDR3 is CAQMTGPYEQYF. The CDR3 nucleotides are TGTGCCCAAATGACAGGGCCGTACGAGCAGTACTTC. The rearrangement joins TRBV30 to TRBJ2-7; 7 bases map to TRBD1. Germline trimming cut 8 bases from V and 4 bases from J; bases unmatched to any gene: 8. This CDR3 contains 12 residues. The germline V gene has CDR1 GTSNPN and CDR2 SVGIG (reference sequence).

The chain uses TRBV10-1 and TRBJ2-1; 9 bases fit TRBD2. The CDR3 runs 15 residues. CDR1 is WNHNN and CDR2 is SYGVQD in the germline V gene (reference sequence). V gave up 5 bases and J gave up 4 bases; unmatched junction bases: 6. The CDR3: CASSLAGGSYNEQFF. CDR3 bases: TGCGCCAGCAGTTTGGCGGGAGGGTCGTACAATGAGCAGTTCTTC.

Here the CDR3 reads CASSLLGTANNSPLHF. The CDR3 DNA sequence: TGTGCCAGCAGCCTCCTCGGGACAGCTAATAATTCACCCCTCCACTTT. This chain joins TRBV14 and TRBJ1-6; 7 bases agree with TRBD1. The ends lost 4 bases at V and 5 bases at J; junction bases unmatched: 8. CDR1 and CDR2 from the germline V gene are SGHDN and FVKESK. This CDR3 is built from 16 residues.

This sequence joins TRBV19 and TRBJ2-1, with TRBD1 matching over 7 bases. Germline CDR1 is LNHDA and CDR2 is SQIVND (reference sequence). Unmatched junction bases numbered 0, after V lost 4 bases and J lost 0 bases. This CDR3 comprises 14 residues. CDR3 in amino acids: CASSTGGSYNEQFF. DNA for the CDR3: TGTGCCAGTAGTACAGGGGGCTCCTACAATGAGCAGTTCTTC. The variable domain in full, with the rest retrieved from reference TRBV19 and TRBJ2-1, is DGGITQSPKYLFRKEGQNVTLSCEQNLNHDAMYWYRQDPGQGLRLIYYSQIVNDFQKGDIAEGYSVSREKKESFPLTVTSAQKNPTAFYLCASSTGGSYNEQFFGPGTRLTVL.

The rearrangement links TRBV20-1 to TRBJ1-1; D gene unclear. Trimming removed 5 bases from V and 10 bases from J, with 14 bases in between. Germline V gene sequence: CDR1 DFQATT, CDR2 SNEGSKA (reference sequence). The length of the CDR3 is 11 residues. The CDR3 protein is CSARQPSGAFF. The CDR3 nucleotides are TGCAGTGCTCGGCAGCCTAGTGGAGCTTTCTTT.

V and J are TRBV30 and TRBJ1-4, with D possibly being TRBD1 (6 bases). In germline, CDR1 is GTSNPN, CDR2 SVGIG (reference sequence). This CDR3 is 14 amino acids long. V dropped 2 bases and J dropped 3 bases, with 10 bases sitting between them. The CDR3 nucleotides read TGTGCCTGGAGTAGGGCAGGGGCTAATGAAAAACTGTTTTTT. Protein sequence: CAWSRAGANEKLFF.

This chain connects TRBV24-1 to TRBJ1-3, with 7 bases identical to TRBD2. The J call may be in error: the DNA end matches TRBJ2-2 better. Germline V lookup: CDR1 KGHDR, CDR2 SFDVKD. The CDR3 is made up of 15 amino acids. CDR3 nucleotides: TGTGCCACCAGTGAACGGGAGGAGAACACCGGGGAGCTGTTTTTT. It specifies CATSEREENTGELFF.